This TCR beta chain was retrieved from a study of shared clonotypes between healthy human individuals. Across the study: The donor group consisted of a couple of women and a few men, aged 18 to 49.

The CDR3 loop spans 16 amino acids. CDR1 is SEHNR, CDR2 FQNEAQ, per germline (reference sequence). The V and J ends lost 4 bases and 0 bases, in that order; junction bases with no gene match: 8. Sequencing used immunoSEQ multiplex PCR; TCRdb keeps in-frame clones, though not all of them. The table lists 450,000 to 500,000 clones, around 85% of them singletons, with approximately 12% in the top ten. The chain combines TRBV7-9 with TRBJ2-7; TRBD1 agrees at 8 bases. This sequence originates from a woman aged 40-49 years in good health. Some clones in this sample may be carry-over from other donors' samples. The sample taken for sequencing was PBMCs. The CDR3 DNA reads as TGTGCCAGCAGCTCTCACCGGGACAGGAGCTCCTACGAGCAGTACTTC. This translates into CASSSHRDRSSYEQYF.